Given below is one T cell receptor (beta chain) in context. Its antigen is unknown. Trimming took off 6 bases at V and 4 bases at J, with 16 bases between the two ends. From germline, CDR1 is SGHRS and CDR2 YFSETQ. The CDR3 length is 14 residues. The data derive from a study of cytomegalovirus exposure and HLA in healthy donors. Turning to the study itself: The approximately 120 million unique TCR beta sequences, from some 170 million T cells, were found by an earlier analysis. Study results and limitations: Researchers counted about 150 TCR beta chains as cytomegalovirus-associated. The dataset shows that most TCR sequences were rare, while some public TCRs occurred in many donors.

The study ran its PCR with 60 Vbeta and 13 Jbeta primers. The repertoire was sequenced with immunoSEQ multiplex PCR; TCRdb's copy has only in-frame clones and lacks some. The table lists more than 95,000 clones, less than 80% of them singletons, with 8% to 9.5% in the top ten. V and J are TRBV5-1 and TRBJ1-1; TRBD1 is a possible D gene (6 bases). The clonotype was recovered from a middle-aged woman in good health and CMV-seropositive. Specimen: PBMCs. DNA for the CDR3: TGCGCCAGCAACCCCAGGGGCAGGGGCACTGAAGCTTTCTTT. Residues: CASNPRGRGTEAFF.